What follows are 26 T cell receptor beta chains derived from one specimen sequenced in a study of CD8 T cells in ankylosing spondylitis. These TCRs are of unknown antigen specificity. Broader study findings: Ankylosing spondylitis blood seemed to carry a telltale TCR beta motif made of roughly 8 highly homologous variants.

TCRdb re-called the 5' RACE reads with MiXCR, one entry per CDR3 protein. The table records 200,000 to 250,000 distinct CDR3 sequences, approximately 16% of them present only once. The sample consisted of blood, either unsorted or a sorted T cell fraction (not recorded which). Source of these receptors: a male donor with ankylosing spondylitis.

This chain uses TRBV30 with TRBJ2-6, with D possibly matching TRBD1 (5 bases). With 0 bases removed from V and 2 bases from J, the gap between germline ends came to 11 bases. CDR1 is GTSNPN, CDR2 SVGIG, per germline (reference sequence). CDR3 length: 16 residues. Written as DNA, the CDR3 is TGTGCCTGGAGTGTTGCCCCAGGGCCTGGGGCCAACGTCCTGACTTTC. It is translated as CAWSVAPGPGANVLTF.

This clonotype was picked up a small number of times. This rearrangement joins TRBV27 to TRBJ2-2; D call uncertain. The CDR3 runs 12 residues. The germline V gene has CDR1 MNHEY and CDR2 SMNVEV (reference sequence). V lost 3 bases and J lost 5, with 4 bases in between. The CDR3 DNA is TGTGCCAGCAGTTTTCGGACCGGGGAGCTGTTTTTT. As protein: CASSFRTGELFF.

This clonotype was counted only a few times. This chain links TRBV20-1 with TRBJ2-3; D not resolved. Trimming took off 0 bases at V and 4 bases at J, with 14 bases between the two ends. CDR1 is DFQATT and CDR2 is SNEGSKA in the germline V gene (reference sequence). The CDR3 sequence is 15 residues long. As DNA, the CDR3 is TGCAGTGCTAGAGATCGGTATAGGGCATCAGATACGCAGTATTTT. This codes for CSARDRYRASDTQYF.

The chain combines TRBV5-4 with TRBJ2-5, with TRBD2 matching 8 bases. The CDR3 has 15 amino acids. Looked up from germline, CDR1 is SGHNT and CDR2 is YYREEE (reference sequence). V trimming: 0 bases; J trimming: 4 bases; junction bases outside the gene matches: 5. The CDR3: CASSLAGGGSETQYF. The CDR3 DNA follows: TGTGCCAGCAGCTTGGCCGGGGGGGGCTCAGAGACCCAGTACTTC.

This clonotype has just a few counts. Here the CDR3 DNA reads TGTGCCAGCAGTCGACTCATTTATACGTTCACAGATACGCAGTATTTT. Its translation: CASSRLIYTFTDTQYF. The V call is TRBV2, the J call TRBJ2-3; D is undetermined. V was pared by 5 bases and J by 2 bases, with 17 bases between. This CDR3 has 16 amino acids. CDR1 and CDR2 from the germline V gene are SNHLY and FYNNEI. Full variable domain (rest looked up from reference TRBV2 and TRBJ2-3): EPEVTQTPSHQVTQMGQEVILRCVPISNHLYFYWYRQILGQKVEFLVSFYNNEISEKSEIFDDQFSVERPDGSNFTLKIRSTKLEDSAMYFCASSRLIYTFTDTQYFGPGTRLTVL.

A few counts support this clonotype. The chain is built from TRBV27 and TRBJ2-1; D possibly matches TRBD1 or TRBD2 (5 bases each). This CDR3 has 13 residues. Germline CDR1 is MNHEY and CDR2 is SMNVEV (reference sequence). Trimming left V 8 bases short and J 4 bases short, with 12 bases between. The CDR3 spells CASSRDGYNEQFF. In DNA, the CDR3 is TGTGCCAGCTCCCGGGACGGGTACAATGAGCAGTTCTTC.

This clonotype was seen a handful of times. This chain uses TRBV24-1 with TRBJ2-1, with 14 bases that match TRBD2. Germline lookup yields CDR1 KGHDR and CDR2 SFDVKD. V shed 3 bases, J shed 8 bases, and the junction held 8 bases outside the gene matches. This CDR3 is 17 amino acids long. The CDR3 sequence is CATSDAGTSGSMYEQFF. CDR3 DNA sequence: TGTGCCACCAGTGATGCCGGGACTAGCGGGAGTATGTATGAGCAGTTCTTC.

This clonotype was detected a few times. V is TRBV7-6 and J is TRBJ2-1, with a weak D call TRBD2 (5 bases). Between the trimmed V and J ends, which lost 4 bases and 4 bases, there was a span of 14 bases. The length of the CDR3 is 15 residues. Looked up from germline, CDR1 is SGHVS and CDR2 is FNYEAQ. CDR3 DNA: TGTGCCAGCAGCTCCGGAGGAGTCCCGTACAATGAGCAGTTCTTC. Its protein product is CASSSGGVPYNEQFF. The complete variable domain, with remaining parts taken from reference TRBV7-6 and TRBJ2-1, reads GAGVSQSPRYKVTKRGQDVALRCDPISGHVSLYWYRQALGQGPEFLTYFNYEAQQDKSGLPNDRFSAERPEGSISTLTIQRTEQRDSAMYRCASSSGGVPYNEQFFGPGTRLTVL.

The table lists this clonotype with a few counts. This chain uses TRBV2 with TRBJ1-4, with 10 bases matching TRBD1. V lost 5 bases to trimming and J lost 4 bases; unmatched junction nucleotides: 13. CDR3 length: 18 amino acids. Germline V lookup: CDR1 SNHLY, CDR2 FYNNEI. The DNA for the CDR3 is TGTGCCAGCAGTCTCCCCCCGGACAGGGGGGCGGATAATGAAAAACTGTTTTTT. Protein: CASSLPPDRGADNEKLFF.

The DNA of the CDR3 is TGCAGTGCTAGGGAGGTGACAGGTTACCATGGCTACACCTTC. This translates into CSAREVTGYHGYTF. The chain links TRBV20-1 to TRBJ1-2; a possible D gene is TRBD1 (6 bases). Trimming took 3 bases from V and 6 from J, leaving 17 bases between them. The length of the CDR3 is 14 residues. Germline V CDR1 and CDR2: DFQATT, SNEGSKA (reference sequence).

This clonotype was picked up a small number of times. CDR3 DNA sequence: TGTGCCAGCAGTTCCCACGTGGCTAGGGGAGAGACCCAGTACTTC. It specifies CASSSHVARGETQYF. The chain carries TRBV28 and TRBJ2-5, with a possible D match to TRBD1 (5 bases). Germline V gene sequence: CDR1 MDHEN, CDR2 SYDVKM. The CDR3 has 15 amino acids. V shed 4 bases and J shed 4 bases, with 16 bases lying between them.

The rearrangement joins TRBV14 to TRBJ2-3, with D possibly matching TRBD1 (5 bases). Germline V gene sequence: CDR1 SGHDN, CDR2 FVKESK. Trimming took 0 bases from V and 6 from J, leaving 10 bases between them. The CDR3 runs 14 residues. CDR3 DNA sequence: TGTGCCAGCAGCCAAGATTGGTGGGGCGATACGCAGTATTTT. This translates into CASSQDWWGDTQYF.

The gene calls are TRBV11-3 and TRBJ2-7; possibly TRBD1 or TRBD2 for D (6 bases each). V lost 5 bases and J lost 2, with 16 bases in between. Germline CDR1 reads SGHNT; CDR2 reads YENEEA. The CDR3 sequence is 15 residues long. Here the CDR3 reads CASSRDGGITYEQYF. The CDR3 DNA reads as TGTGCCAGCAGCAGGGACGGGGGCATCACCTACGAGCAGTACTTC.

The rearrangement links TRBV12-3 or TRBV12-4 to TRBJ2-1; 10 positions agree with TRBD1. The CDR3 covers 13 residues. Losses at the gene ends were 7 bases for V and 8 bases for J; bases not matched to a gene: 5. For the CDR3, the DNA is TGTGCCAGCACCCCGACAGGGGGCGATGAGCAGTTCTTC. This encodes CASTPTGGDEQFF.

This clonotype was observed a handful of times. The chain joins TRBV2 to TRBJ2-5, with D unclear. Germline V gives CDR1 SNHLY, CDR2 FYNNEI. This CDR3 comprises 13 residues. The V gene lost 11 bases and the J gene lost 1 base, with 14 bases spanning the gap. The CDR3 sequence: CALLEIGQETQYF. DNA of the CDR3: TGTGCCCTCCTGGAGATAGGCCAAGAGACCCAGTACTTC.

This clonotype came up many times. The chain combines TRBV27 with TRBJ1-3, with D tentatively TRBD1 (6 bases). Germline lookup yields CDR1 MNHEY and CDR2 SMNVEV (reference sequence). V was clipped by 6 bases and J by 3 bases, with 12 bases between them. The CDR3 sequence is 14 residues long. The chain's CDR3 is CASSPDRIGNTIYF. The CDR3 nucleotides are TGTGCCAGCAGCCCCGACAGGATTGGAAACACCATATATTTT.

This clonotype was seen a handful of times. The J gene is TRBJ1-1, the V gene TRBV4-1; weak D call: TRBD1 (5 bases). Germline loops: CDR1 MGHRA, CDR2 YSYEKL. V was cut by 1 base and J by 0 bases, with 9 bases left in between. The CDR3 contains 15 residues. The CDR3 DNA sequence: TGCGCCAGCAGCCAAGGCGGGGGACTGAACACTGAAGCTTTCTTT. Translated: CASSQGGGLNTEAFF.

This clonotype was detected many times. The chain employs TRBV12-3 or TRBV12-4 and TRBJ2-3; D is possibly TRBD2 (6 bases). The CDR3 is made up of 13 amino acids. Trimming stripped 4 bases from V and 4 bases from J, with 9 bases between. CDR3 loop: CASSSPGADTQYF. The CDR3 bases are TGTGCCAGCAGTTCCCCGGGGGCAGATACGCAGTATTTT.

This clonotype appeared many times. This rearrangement joins TRBV7-3 to TRBJ2-1, with 9 bases lining up with TRBD2. Unmatched junction bases numbered 2, after V lost 3 bases and J lost 2 bases. Germline V gene sequence: CDR1 SGHTA, CDR2 FQGTGA. There are 15 residues in the CDR3. CDR3 protein: CASSFTSGPYNEQFF. Here the CDR3 DNA reads TGTGCCAGCAGCTTCACTAGCGGGCCCTACAATGAGCAGTTCTTC.

J is TRBJ2-5 and V is TRBV28; D perhaps matches TRBD2 (5 bases). From germline, CDR1 is MDHEN and CDR2 SYDVKM. V was pared by 6 bases and J by 0 bases, with 11 bases between. CDR3 length: 14 amino acids. CDR3 sequence reads: CASSRADNQETQYF. The CDR3 DNA is TGTGCCAGCAGCCGAGCGGATAACCAAGAGACCCAGTACTTC.

This clonotype turned up a few times. V gene TRBV7-8 combines with J gene TRBJ1-5; no definite D call. Trimming left V 4 bases short and J 2 bases short, with 15 bases between. This CDR3 region has 16 residues. Germline loops: CDR1 SGHVS, CDR2 FQNEAQ. The DNA for the CDR3 is TGTGCCAGCAGCTCCCGGGCCCGAGAAGGCAATCAGCCCCAGCATTTT. Translating gives CASSSRAREGNQPQHF.

The gene calls are TRBV6-1 and TRBJ2-1, with 10 bases aligning to TRBD2. The J segment lost 6 bases and the V segment lost 6 bases, leaving 8 bases of the junction unmatched. The CDR3 has 15 residues. The germline V gene encodes CDR1 MNHNS and CDR2 SASEGT. CDR3 protein: CASSTGTSDSNEQFF. DNA of the CDR3: TGTGCCAGCAGCACCGGGACTAGCGACAGCAATGAGCAGTTCTTC.

The chain combines TRBV27 with TRBJ1-1, with a weak D call TRBD1 (6 bases). There are 14 residues in the CDR3. V lost 3 bases and J 11 bases, leaving 19 bases between the germline ends. Germline CDR1 reads MNHEY; CDR2 reads SMNVEV (reference sequence). CDR3 sequence reads: CASSLVLGGAGAFF. Written as DNA, the CDR3 is TGTGCCAGCAGTTTGGTATTAGGGGGTGCCGGGGCTTTCTTT.

For this clonotype: A read error may explain this, as a much larger clone is one base away. The J gene is TRBJ2-7, the V gene TRBV7-9; TRBD1 agrees at 8 bases. The CDR3 totals 15 residues. J lost 2 bases, V lost 5 bases, and 8 bases had no gene match. The germline gives CDR1 SEHNR, CDR2 FQNEAQ (reference sequence). DNA for the CDR3: TGTGCCAGCAGCCCAGGCTGGGGACAGGCCTACGAGCAGTACTTC. This translates into CASSPGWGQAYEQYF.

This clonotype was picked up a small number of times. V usage is TRBV20-1 and J usage is TRBJ2-3; D is undetermined. V lost 6 bases to trimming and J lost 1 base, with 8 bases between them. From germline, CDR1 is DFQATT and CDR2 SNEGSKA (reference sequence). The CDR3 is made up of 12 amino acids. CDR3 coding DNA: TGCAGTGCAGACCGCGGCACAGATACGCAGTATTTT. Its translation: CSADRGTDTQYF.

This rearrangement joins TRBV4-1 to TRBJ2-2; D gene unclear. CDR1 is MGHRA, CDR2 YSYEKL, per germline. There are 17 residues in the CDR3. V lost 2 bases to trimming and J lost 6 bases, with 19 bases between them. In nucleotides, the CDR3 is TGCGCCAGCAGCCAACCCTCTAGTCTGCGTCTAGCCGGGGAGCTGTTTTTT. It is translated as CASSQPSSLRLAGELFF.